This T cell receptor (beta chain) was identified during a study of shared clonotypes between healthy human individuals. Findings and limits, study-wide: Rarefaction analysis demonstrated incomplete sorted-subset sequencing notwithstanding large depth.

Some clones are missing from TCRdb's copy, which holds only in-frame ones; the method was immunoSEQ multiplex PCR. The table lists around 2,100,000 clones, less than 95% of them singletons, with 1% to 1.5% in the top ten. Selected positively for CCR7 and CD45RO-negative, naive CD8 cells excluded terminally differentiated effector memory CD45RA+ cells. With respect to this clone: Its target is not known.

The ends were cut back, 3 bases at V and 6 bases at J, with 6 bases in the middle. Looked up from germline, CDR1 is DFQATT and CDR2 is SNEGSKA (reference sequence). This CDR3 region has 11 residues. Sequencing was carried out using naive CD8+ T cells sorted from blood. The chain couples TRBV20-1 to TRBJ2-1; D is ambiguous. This receptor was identified in a man younger than 35 in good health. The DNA of the CDR3 is TGCAGTGCTAGCCGGCTCAATGAGCAGTTCTTC. Translation: CSASRLNEQFF.